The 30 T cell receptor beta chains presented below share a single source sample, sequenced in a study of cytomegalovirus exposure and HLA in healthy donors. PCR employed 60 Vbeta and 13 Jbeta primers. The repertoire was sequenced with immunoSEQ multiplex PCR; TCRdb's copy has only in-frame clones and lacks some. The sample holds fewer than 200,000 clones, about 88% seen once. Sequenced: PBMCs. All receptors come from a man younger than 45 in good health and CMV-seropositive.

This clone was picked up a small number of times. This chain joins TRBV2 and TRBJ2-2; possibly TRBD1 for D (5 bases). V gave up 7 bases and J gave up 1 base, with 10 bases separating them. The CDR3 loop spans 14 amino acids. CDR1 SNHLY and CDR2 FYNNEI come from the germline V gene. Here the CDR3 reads CASKGPLNTGELFF. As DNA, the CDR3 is TGTGCCAGCAAGGGGCCGCTGAACACCGGGGAGCTGTTTTTT.

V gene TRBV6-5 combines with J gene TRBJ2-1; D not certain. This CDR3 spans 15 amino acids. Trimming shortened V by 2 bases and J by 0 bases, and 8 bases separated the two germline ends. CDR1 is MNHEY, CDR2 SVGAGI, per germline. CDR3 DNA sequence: TGTGCCAGCAGTTACAGTTTGAGCTCCTACAATGAGCAGTTCTTC. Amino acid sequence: CASSYSLSSYNEQFF.

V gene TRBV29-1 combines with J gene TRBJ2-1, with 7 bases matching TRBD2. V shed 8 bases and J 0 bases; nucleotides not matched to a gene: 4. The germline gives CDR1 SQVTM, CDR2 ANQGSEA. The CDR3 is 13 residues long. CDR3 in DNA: TGCAGCCTTGGGACTACCTCCTACAATGAGCAGTTCTTC. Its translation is CSLGTTSYNEQFF.

The CDR3 spells CASRQQGAGEKLFF. The CDR3 DNA reads as TGTGCCAGCAGACAACAGGGGGCGGGAGAAAAACTGTTTTTT. The chain has TRBV27 and TRBJ1-4; TRBD1 aligns across 9 bases. Germline CDR1 and CDR2: MNHEY and SMNVEV (reference sequence). The CDR3 extends over 14 amino acids. Germline trimming cut 6 bases from V and 8 bases from J; bases unmatched to any gene: 7.

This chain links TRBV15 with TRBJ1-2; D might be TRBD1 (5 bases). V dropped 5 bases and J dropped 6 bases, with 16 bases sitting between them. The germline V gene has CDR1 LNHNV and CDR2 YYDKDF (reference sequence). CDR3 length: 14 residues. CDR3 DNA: TGTGCCACCAGCCGATTGCTAGGACAAGATGGCTACACCTTC. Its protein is CATSRLLGQDGYTF.

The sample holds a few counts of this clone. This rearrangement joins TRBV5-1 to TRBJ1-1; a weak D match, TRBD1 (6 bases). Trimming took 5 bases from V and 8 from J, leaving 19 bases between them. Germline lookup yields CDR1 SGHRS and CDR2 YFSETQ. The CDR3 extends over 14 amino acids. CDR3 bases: TGCGCCAGCAGTCCCACGGGGGGCCTGCGGGAAGCTTTCTTT. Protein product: CASSPTGGLREAFF.

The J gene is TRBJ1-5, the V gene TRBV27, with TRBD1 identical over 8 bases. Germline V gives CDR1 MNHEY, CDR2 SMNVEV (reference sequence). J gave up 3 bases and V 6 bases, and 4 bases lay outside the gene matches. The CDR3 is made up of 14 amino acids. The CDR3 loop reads CASRRDRNNQPQHF. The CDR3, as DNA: TGTGCCAGCAGGAGGGACAGGAACAATCAGCCCCAGCATTTT.

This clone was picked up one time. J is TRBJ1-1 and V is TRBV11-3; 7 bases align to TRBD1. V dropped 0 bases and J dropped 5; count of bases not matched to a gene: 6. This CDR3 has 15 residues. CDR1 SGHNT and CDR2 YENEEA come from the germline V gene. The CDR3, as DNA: TGTGCCAGCAGCTTAGACCGACAGGGCGGGACTGAAGCTTTCTTT. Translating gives CASSLDRQGGTEAFF.

Here the CDR3 reads CASSLGGVGADGYTF. The CDR3 DNA reads TGTGCCAGCAGCTTAGGAGGGGTAGGGGCGGATGGCTACACCTTC. The chain has TRBV5-5 and TRBJ1-2; TRBD1 might be the D (5 bases). Trimming shortened V by 2 bases and J by 6 bases, and 17 bases separated the two germline ends. This CDR3 is built from 15 residues. CDR1 and CDR2 from the germline V gene are SGHKS and YYEKEE (reference sequence).

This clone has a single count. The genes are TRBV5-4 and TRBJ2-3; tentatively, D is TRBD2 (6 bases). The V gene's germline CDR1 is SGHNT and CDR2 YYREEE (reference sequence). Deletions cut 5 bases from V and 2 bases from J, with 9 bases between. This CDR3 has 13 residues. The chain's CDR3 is CASRGGNTDTQYF. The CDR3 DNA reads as TGTGCCAGCAGGGGCGGGAACACAGATACGCAGTATTTT.

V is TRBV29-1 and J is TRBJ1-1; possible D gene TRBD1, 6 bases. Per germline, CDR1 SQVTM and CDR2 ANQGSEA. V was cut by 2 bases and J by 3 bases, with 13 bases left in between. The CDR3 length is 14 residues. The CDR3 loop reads CSVENKGQYTEAFF. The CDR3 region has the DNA TGCAGCGTTGAAAACAAAGGACAGTACACTGAAGCTTTCTTT.

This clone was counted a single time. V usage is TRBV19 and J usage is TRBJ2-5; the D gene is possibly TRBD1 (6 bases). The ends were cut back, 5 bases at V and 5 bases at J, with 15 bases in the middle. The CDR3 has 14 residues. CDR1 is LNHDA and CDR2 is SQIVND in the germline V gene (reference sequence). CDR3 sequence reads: CASSPQGTWETQYF. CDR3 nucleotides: TGTGCCAGTAGTCCACAGGGTACGTGGGAGACCCAGTACTTC.

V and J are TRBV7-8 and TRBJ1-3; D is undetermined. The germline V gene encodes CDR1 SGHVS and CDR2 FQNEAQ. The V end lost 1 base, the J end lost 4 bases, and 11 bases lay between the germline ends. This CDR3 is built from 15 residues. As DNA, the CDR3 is TGTGCCAGCAGCTTAGTGAACGGTCCGGGAAACACCATATATTTT. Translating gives CASSLVNGPGNTIYF.

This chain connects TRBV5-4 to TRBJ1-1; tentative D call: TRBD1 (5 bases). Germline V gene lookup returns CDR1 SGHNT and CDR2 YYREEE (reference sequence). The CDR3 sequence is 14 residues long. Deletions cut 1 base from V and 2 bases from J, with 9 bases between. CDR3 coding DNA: TGTGCCAGCAGCTTGAGGGGCGCCAACACTGAAGCTTTCTTT. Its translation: CASSLRGANTEAFF.

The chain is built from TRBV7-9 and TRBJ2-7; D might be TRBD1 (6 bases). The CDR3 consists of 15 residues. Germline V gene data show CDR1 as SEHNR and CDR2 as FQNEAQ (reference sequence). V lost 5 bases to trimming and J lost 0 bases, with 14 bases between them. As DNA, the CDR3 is TGTGCCAGCAGCCAAACAGGGCATCACTCCTACGAGCAGTACTTC. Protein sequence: CASSQTGHHSYEQYF.

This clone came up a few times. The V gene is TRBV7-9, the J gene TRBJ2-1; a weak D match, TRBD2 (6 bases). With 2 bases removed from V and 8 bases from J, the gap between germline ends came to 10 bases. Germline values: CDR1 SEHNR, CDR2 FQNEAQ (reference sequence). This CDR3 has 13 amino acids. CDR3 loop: CASSLPSSDEQFF. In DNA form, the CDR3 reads TGTGCCAGCAGCTTACCTTCTAGCGATGAGCAGTTCTTC.

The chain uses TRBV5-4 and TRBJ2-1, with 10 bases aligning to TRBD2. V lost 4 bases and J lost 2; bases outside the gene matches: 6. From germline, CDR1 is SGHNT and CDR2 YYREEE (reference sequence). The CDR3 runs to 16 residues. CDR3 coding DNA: TGTGCCAGCAGCCAAGATGGGACTAGCGCCTACAATGAGCAGTTCTTC. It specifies CASSQDGTSAYNEQFF.

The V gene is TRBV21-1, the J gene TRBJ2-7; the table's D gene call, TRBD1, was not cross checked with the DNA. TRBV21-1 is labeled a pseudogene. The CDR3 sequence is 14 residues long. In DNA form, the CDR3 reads TGTGCCAGCAGCAAAGGACCAGGGTGGTACGAGCAGTACGTC. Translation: CASSKGPGWYEQYV.

Written as DNA, the CDR3 is TGTGCCAGCAGCTTAGCCCCCAGGGCAGAGACCCAGTACTTC. Its translation is CASSLAPRAETQYF. The chain is built from TRBV5-6 and TRBJ2-5; D might be TRBD1 (5 bases). The CDR3 is 14 residues long. The germline V gene has CDR1 SGHDT and CDR2 YYEEEE. V was pared by 2 bases and J by 4 bases, with 12 bases between.

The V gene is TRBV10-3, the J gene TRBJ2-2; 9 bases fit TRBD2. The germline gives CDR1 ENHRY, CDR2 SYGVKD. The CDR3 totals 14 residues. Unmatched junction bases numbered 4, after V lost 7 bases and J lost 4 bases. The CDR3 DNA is TGTGCCATCAAAACTAGCGGGCCCACCGGGGAGCTGTTTTTT. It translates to CAIKTSGPTGELFF.

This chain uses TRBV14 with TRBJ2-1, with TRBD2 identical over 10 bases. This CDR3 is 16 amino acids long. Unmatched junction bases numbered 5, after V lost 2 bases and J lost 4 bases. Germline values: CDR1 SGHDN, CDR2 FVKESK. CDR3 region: CASSQNLAGDYNEQFF. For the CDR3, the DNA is TGTGCCAGCAGCCAAAATCTAGCGGGGGATTACAATGAGCAGTTCTTC.

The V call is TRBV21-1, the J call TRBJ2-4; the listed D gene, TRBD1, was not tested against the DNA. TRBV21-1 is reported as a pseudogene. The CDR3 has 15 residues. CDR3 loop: CASSSRRLAKNIQYF. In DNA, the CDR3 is TGTGCCAGCAGCAGCAGGCGCCTAGCCAAAAACATTCAGTACTTC.

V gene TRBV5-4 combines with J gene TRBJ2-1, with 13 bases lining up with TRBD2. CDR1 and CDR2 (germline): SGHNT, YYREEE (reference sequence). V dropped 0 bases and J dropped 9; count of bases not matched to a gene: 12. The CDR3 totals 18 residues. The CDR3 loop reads CASSLGAILAGGPSEQFF. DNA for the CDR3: TGTGCCAGCAGCTTGGGGGCAATACTAGCGGGAGGGCCGAGTGAGCAGTTCTTC.

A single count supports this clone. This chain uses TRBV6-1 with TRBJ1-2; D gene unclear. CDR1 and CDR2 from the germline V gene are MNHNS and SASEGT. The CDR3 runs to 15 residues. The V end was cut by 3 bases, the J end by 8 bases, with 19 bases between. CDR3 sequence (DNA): TGTGCCAGCAGTGAGCCCCCCGGGATCTCCGACGGCTACACCTTC. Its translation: CASSEPPGISDGYTF.

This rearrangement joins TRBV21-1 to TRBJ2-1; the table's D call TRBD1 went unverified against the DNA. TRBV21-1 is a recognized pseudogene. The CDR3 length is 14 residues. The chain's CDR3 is CASSNLERGQGQFF. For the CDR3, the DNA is TGTGCCAGCAGCAATTTGGAGAGGGGGCAAGGGCAGTTCTTC.

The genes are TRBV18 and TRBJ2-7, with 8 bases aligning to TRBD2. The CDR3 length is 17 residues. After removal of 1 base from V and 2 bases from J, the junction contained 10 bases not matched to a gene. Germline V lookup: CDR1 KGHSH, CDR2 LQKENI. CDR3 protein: CASSPRASSGPTYEQYF. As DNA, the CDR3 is TGTGCCAGCTCACCACGGGCGTCTAGCGGGCCGACCTACGAGCAGTACTTC. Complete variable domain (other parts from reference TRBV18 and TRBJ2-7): NAGVMQNPRHLVRRRGQEARLRCSPMKGHSHVYWYRQLPEEGLKFMVYLQKENIIDESGMPKERFSAEFPKEGPSILRIQQVVRGDSAAYFCASSPRASSGPTYEQYFGPGTRLTVT.

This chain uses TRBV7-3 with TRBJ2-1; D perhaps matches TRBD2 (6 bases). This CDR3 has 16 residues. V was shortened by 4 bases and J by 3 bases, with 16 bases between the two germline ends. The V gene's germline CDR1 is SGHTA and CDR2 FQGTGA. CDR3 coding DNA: TGTGCCAGCAGCTCATCCGGTAGCGGAATCTACAATGAGCAGTTCTTC. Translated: CASSSSGSGIYNEQFF.

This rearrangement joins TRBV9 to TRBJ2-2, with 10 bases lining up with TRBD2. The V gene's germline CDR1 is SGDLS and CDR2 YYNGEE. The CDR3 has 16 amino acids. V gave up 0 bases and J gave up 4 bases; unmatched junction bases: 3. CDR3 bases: TGTGCCAGCAGCGTAGTGCCTAGCGGGAGCACCGGGGAGCTGTTTTTT. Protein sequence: CASSVVPSGSTGELFF.

Here the CDR3 reads CASSPGTSGISGEQFF. The CDR3 DNA follows: TGTGCCAGCAGCCCGGGGACTAGCGGGATCTCGGGGGAGCAGTTCTTC. The chain links TRBV5-4 to TRBJ2-1, with 13 bases aligning to TRBD2. Germline V gene sequence: CDR1 SGHNT, CDR2 YYREEE (reference sequence). The CDR3 is made up of 16 amino acids. Trimming at V came to 4 bases and at J to 10 bases, leaving 11 bases not matched to a gene.

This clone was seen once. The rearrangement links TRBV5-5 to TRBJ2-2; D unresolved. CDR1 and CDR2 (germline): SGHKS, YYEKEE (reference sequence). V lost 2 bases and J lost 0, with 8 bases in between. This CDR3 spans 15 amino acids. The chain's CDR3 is CASSLTGTNTGELFF. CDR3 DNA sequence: TGTGCCAGCAGCTTAACGGGTACGAACACCGGGGAGCTGTTTTTT.